A selection of T cell receptor beta chains follows, all from one sample in a study of shared clonotypes between healthy human individuals. Sequencing used immunoSEQ multiplex PCR; TCRdb keeps in-frame clones, though not all of them. The sample includes 2 million to 3 million clones, more than 85% of them seen just once. Sequencing was performed on naive CD4+ T cells from PBMCs. These receptors were collected from a man younger than 35 in good health. Some clones in this sample may be carry-over from other donors' samples. CDR3s include the opening cysteine and the closing phenylalanine or tryptophan. The D gene is left open where the match is weak. Only part of the rows carry a size: once, few, many, or a class if the clone is expanded.

len: 14; abundance: NA; v_gene: TRBV5-1; j_gene: TRBJ1-5; d_gene: NA; CDR3nt: TGCGCCAGCAGCCCACAGGGCTCGGATCAGCCCCAGCATTTT; CDR3aa: CASSPQGSDQPQHF
len: 16; abundance: NA; v_gene: TRBV5-1; j_gene: TRBJ2-2; d_gene: TRBD1; CDR3nt: TGCGCCAGCAGCTTGTTTGACAGGGGAAACACCGGGGAGCTGTTTTTT; CDR3aa: CASSLFDRGNTGELFF
len: 15; abundance: NA; v_gene: TRBV10-3; j_gene: TRBJ2-5; d_gene: TRBD2; CDR3nt: TGTGCCATCAGTGAGTCGTCTAGCGGGAGGGAGACCCAGTACTTC; CDR3aa: CAISESSSGRETQYF
len: 13; abundance: NA; v_gene: TRBV2; j_gene: TRBJ2-7; d_gene: TRBD1; CDR3nt: TGTGCCAGCACCGGACAGGGAGTTTACGAGCAGTACTTC; CDR3aa: CASTGQGVYEQYF
len: 13; abundance: NA; v_gene: TRBV28; j_gene: TRBJ2-4; d_gene: NA; CDR3nt: TGTGCCAGCAGGGGCGGGGAGCGGAACATTCAGTACTTC; CDR3aa: CASRGGERNIQYF
len: 14; abundance: NA; v_gene: TRBV18; j_gene: TRBJ1-1; d_gene: NA; CDR3nt: TGTGCCAGCTCACCACGCTTTGGGGCAGGGGAAGCTTTCTTT; CDR3aa: CASSPRFGAGEAFF
len: 18; abundance: NA; v_gene: TRBV2; j_gene: TRBJ2-1; d_gene: TRBD2; CDR3nt: TGTGCCAGCAGTGACCCGACTAGCGGGTTTTTCTCCTACAATGAGCAGTTCTTC; CDR3aa: CASSDPTSGFFSYNEQFF
len: 15; abundance: NA; v_gene: TRBV9; j_gene: TRBJ2-6; d_gene: NA; CDR3nt: TGTGCCAGCAGCATAACAGCCTCTGGGGCCAACGTCCTGACTTTC; CDR3aa: CASSITASGANVLTF
len: 14; abundance: NA; v_gene: TRBV5-4; j_gene: TRBJ2-1; d_gene: NA; CDR3nt: TGTGCCAGCAGCCTGGCACAGTTCTACAATGAGCAGTTCTTC; CDR3aa: CASSLAQFYNEQFF
len: 14; abundance: NA; v_gene: TRBV11-2; j_gene: TRBJ1-2; d_gene: NA; CDR3nt: TGTGCCAGCAGCTTCGGACAGCTCAACTATGGCTACACCTTC; CDR3aa: CASSFGQLNYGYTF
len: 14; abundance: NA; v_gene: TRBV9; j_gene: TRBJ1-2; d_gene: TRBD1; CDR3nt: TGTGCCAGCAGCCAGGGACAGGGCACCTATGGCTACACCTTC; CDR3aa: CASSQGQGTYGYTF
len: 18; abundance: once; v_gene: TRBV7-9; j_gene: TRBJ2-1; d_gene: TRBD2; CDR3nt: TGTGCCAGCAGCCCCGGGACTAGCGGGATAACCTCCTACAATGAGCAGTTCTTC; CDR3aa: CASSPGTSGITSYNEQFF
len: 19; abundance: once; v_gene: TRBV27; j_gene: TRBJ1-5; d_gene: TRBD1; CDR3nt: TGTGCCAGCAGTCTGGGGACCGGGACAGGGGGACTTAGGGATCAGCCCCAGCATTTT; CDR3aa: CASSLGTGTGGLRDQPQHF
len: 15; abundance: NA; v_gene: TRBV6-5; j_gene: TRBJ2-7; d_gene: TRBD2; CDR3nt: TGTGCCAGCAGTTACTCGGGTAGCGGGAGTGGCGAGCAGTACTTC; CDR3aa: CASSYSGSGSGEQYF